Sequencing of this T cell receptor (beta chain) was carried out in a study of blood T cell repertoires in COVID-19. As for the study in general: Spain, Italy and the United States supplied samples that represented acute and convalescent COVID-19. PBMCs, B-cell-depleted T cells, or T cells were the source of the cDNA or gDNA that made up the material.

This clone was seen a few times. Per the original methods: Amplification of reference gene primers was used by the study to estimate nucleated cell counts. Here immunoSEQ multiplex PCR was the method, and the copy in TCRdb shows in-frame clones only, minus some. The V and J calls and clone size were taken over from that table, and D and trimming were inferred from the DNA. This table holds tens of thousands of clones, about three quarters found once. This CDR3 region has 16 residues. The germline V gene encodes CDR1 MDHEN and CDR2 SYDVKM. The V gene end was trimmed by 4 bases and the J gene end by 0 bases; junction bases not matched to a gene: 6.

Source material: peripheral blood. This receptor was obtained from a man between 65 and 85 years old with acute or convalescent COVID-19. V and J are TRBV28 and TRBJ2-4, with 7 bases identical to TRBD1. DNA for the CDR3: TGTGCCAGCAGTTCACAGGGGTCACTAGCCAAAAACATTCAGTACTTC. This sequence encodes CASSSQGSLAKNIQYF.